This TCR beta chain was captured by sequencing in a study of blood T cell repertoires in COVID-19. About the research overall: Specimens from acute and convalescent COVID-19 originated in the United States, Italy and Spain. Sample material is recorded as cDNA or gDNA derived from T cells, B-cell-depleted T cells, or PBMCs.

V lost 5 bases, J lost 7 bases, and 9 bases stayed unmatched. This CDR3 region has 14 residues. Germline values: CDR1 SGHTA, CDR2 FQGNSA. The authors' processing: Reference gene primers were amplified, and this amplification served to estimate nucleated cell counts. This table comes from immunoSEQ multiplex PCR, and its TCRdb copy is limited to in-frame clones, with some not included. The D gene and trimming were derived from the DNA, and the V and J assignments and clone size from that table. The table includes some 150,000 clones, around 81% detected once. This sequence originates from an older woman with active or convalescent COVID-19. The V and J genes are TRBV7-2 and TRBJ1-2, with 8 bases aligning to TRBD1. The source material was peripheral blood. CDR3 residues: CASSLRQGISGYTF. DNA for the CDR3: TGTGCCAGCAGCCTACGACAGGGGATAAGTGGCTACACCTTC.